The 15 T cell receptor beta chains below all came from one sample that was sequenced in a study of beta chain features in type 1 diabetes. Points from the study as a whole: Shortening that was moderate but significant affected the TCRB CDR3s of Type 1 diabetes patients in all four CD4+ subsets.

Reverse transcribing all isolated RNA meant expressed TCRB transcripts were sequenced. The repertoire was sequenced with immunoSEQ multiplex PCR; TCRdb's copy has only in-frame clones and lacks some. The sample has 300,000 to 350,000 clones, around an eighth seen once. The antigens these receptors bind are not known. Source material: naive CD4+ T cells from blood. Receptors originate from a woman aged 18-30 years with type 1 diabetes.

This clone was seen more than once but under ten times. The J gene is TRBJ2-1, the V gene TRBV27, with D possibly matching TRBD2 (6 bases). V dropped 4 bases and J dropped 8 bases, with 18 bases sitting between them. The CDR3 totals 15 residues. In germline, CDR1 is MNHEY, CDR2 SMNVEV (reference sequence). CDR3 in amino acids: CASSSRRAPRDEQFF. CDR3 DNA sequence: TGTGCCAGCAGTTCTCGGAGGGCCCCCCGGGATGAGCAGTTCTTC.

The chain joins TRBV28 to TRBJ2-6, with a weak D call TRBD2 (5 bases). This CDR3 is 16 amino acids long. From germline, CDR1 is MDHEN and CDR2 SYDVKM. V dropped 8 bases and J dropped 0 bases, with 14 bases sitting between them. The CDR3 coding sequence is TGTGCCAGCCTGGAGGCTTCATTCTCTGGGGCCAACGTCCTGACTTTC. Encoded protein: CASLEASFSGANVLTF.

CDR3 region: CAWSGRQGVFREKLFF. CDR3 in DNA: TGTGCCTGGAGTGGGAGACAGGGGGTCTTTCGGGAAAAACTGTTTTTT. V is TRBV30 and J is TRBJ1-4; 9 nucleotides line up with TRBD1. The germline gives CDR1 GTSNPN, CDR2 SVGIG (reference sequence). This CDR3 comprises 16 residues. The V segment lost 1 base and the J segment 8 bases; nucleotides outside the gene matches: 11.

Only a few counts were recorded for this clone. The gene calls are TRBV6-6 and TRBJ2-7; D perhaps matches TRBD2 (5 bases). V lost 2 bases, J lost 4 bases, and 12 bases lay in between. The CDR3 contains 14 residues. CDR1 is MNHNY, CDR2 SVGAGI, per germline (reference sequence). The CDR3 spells CASSYADGLYEQYV. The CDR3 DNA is TGTGCCAGCAGTTACGCAGATGGACTTTACGAGCAGTACGTC.

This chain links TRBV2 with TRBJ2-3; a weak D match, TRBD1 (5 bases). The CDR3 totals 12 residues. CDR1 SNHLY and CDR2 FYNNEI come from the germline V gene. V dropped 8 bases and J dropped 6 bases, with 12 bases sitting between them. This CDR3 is CASQGLGDTQYF. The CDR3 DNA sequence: TGTGCCAGCCAGGGCCTCGGGGATACGCAGTATTTT.

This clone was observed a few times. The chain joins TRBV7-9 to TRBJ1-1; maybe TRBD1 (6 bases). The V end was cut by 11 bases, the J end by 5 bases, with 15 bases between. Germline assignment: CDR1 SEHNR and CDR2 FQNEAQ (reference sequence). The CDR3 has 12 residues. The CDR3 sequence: CAWGGRGTEAFF. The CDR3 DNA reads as TGTGCCTGGGGGGGGCGGGGGACTGAAGCTTTCTTT.

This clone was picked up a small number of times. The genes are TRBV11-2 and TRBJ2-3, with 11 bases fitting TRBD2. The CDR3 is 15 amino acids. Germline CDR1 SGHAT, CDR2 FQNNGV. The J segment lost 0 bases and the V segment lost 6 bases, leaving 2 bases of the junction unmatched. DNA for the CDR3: TGTGCCAGCAGGGGACTAGCGGACAGCACAGATACGCAGTATTTT. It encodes CASRGLADSTDTQYF.

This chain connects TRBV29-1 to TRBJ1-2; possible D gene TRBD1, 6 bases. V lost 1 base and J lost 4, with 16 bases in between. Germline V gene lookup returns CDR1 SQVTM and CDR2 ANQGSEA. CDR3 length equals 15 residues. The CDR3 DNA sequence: TGCAGCGTTGAAGGGAGAGGGGGATTGGGCTATGGCTACACCTTC. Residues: CSVEGRGGLGYGYTF.

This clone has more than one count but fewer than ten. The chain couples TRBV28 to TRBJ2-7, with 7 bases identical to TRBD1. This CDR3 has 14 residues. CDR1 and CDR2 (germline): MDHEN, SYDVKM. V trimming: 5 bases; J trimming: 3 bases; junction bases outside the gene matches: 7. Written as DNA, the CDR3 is TGTGCCAGCAGTCCCGGGACAGCGGACTACGAGCAGTACTTC. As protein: CASSPGTADYEQYF.

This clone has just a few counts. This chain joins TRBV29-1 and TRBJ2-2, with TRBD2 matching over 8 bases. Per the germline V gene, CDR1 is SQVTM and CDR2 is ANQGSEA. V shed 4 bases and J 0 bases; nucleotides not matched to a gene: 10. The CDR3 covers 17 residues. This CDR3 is CSVGGSGAATNTGELFF. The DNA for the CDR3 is TGCAGCGTTGGGGGTAGCGGGGCCGCTACGAACACCGGGGAGCTGTTTTTT.

CDR3 protein: CAISGERNTEAFF. In DNA form, the CDR3 reads TGTGCCATCAGTGGGGAGAGGAACACTGAAGCTTTCTTT. The rearrangement uses TRBV10-3 and TRBJ1-1; unclear D gene. Germline-derived CDR1 and CDR2 are ENHRY and SYGVKD. This CDR3 region has 13 residues. Trimming stripped 4 bases from V and 1 base from J, with 7 bases between.

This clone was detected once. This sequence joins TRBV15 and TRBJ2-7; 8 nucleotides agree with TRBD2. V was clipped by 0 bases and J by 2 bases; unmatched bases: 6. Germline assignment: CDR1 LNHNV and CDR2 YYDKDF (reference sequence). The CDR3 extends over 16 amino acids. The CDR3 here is CATSRDRASGPYEQYV. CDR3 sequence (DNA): TGTGCCACCAGCAGAGATCGGGCTAGCGGGCCCTACGAGCAGTACGTC.

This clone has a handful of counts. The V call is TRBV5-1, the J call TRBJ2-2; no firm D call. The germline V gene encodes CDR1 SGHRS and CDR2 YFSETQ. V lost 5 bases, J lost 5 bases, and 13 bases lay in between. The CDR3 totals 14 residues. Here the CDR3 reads CASRLTTGTGELFF. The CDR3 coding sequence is TGCGCCAGCAGGCTCACTACCGGGACCGGGGAGCTGTTTTTT.

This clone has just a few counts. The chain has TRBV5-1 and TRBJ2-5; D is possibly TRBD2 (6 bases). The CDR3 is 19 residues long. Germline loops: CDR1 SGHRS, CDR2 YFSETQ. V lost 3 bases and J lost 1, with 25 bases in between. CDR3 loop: CASSSPTPRASATQETQYF. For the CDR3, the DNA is TGCGCCAGCAGCTCACCGACCCCTCGGGCTAGCGCAACCCAAGAGACCCAGTACTTC.

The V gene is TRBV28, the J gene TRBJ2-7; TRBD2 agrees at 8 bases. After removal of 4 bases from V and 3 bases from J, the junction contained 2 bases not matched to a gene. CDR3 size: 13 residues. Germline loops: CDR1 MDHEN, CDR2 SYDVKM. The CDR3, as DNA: TGTGCCAGCAGTTCCGGGACTAGCTACGAGCAGTACTTC. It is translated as CASSSGTSYEQYF.